This is a list of T cell receptor beta chains from one sample in a study of vaccination effects on CD4 cells after COVID-19. Only in-frame clones appear in the TCRdb table, and some are missing; sequencing was by immunoSEQ multiplex PCR. This repertoire shows 20,000 to 25,000 clones, 74% found once; its top ten account for roughly 34%. These receptors' antigens are unknown. This material consisted of CD4+ T cells from PBMCs cultured with a peptide pool, taken before COVID-19 vaccination. The receptor set was obtained from a human donor who had a prior SARS-CoV-2 infection. CDR3s leave out the opening cysteine and the closing phenylalanine or tryptophan.

j_gene,v_gene,CDR3aa
TRBJ2-1,TRBV7-9,ASRLAGADEQF
TRBJ2-1,TRBV6-4,ASSEGLAGYEQF
TRBJ2-2,TRBV14,ASSPFRGGELF
TRBJ1-5,TRBV10-3,AIREGNQPQH
TRBJ2-7,TRBV5-5,ASRPTGTIYEQY
TRBJ2-7,TRBV18,ASSPGRGIYEQY
TRBJ2-3,TRBV30,AWSGTAADTQY
TRBJ2-7,TRBV18,ASSLQTGGYEQY
TRBJ2-2,TRBV7-3,ASSLQTGTGELF
TRBJ2-7,TRBV4-1,ASSQEWGQGREQY
TRBJ2-1,TRBV10-1,ASTESWAPYNEQF
TRBJ2-5,TRBV19,ASTPGQGRSETQY
TRBJ2-6,TRBV18,ASSPPGHSGANVLT